What follows are 9 T cell receptor beta chains derived from one specimen sequenced in a study of T cell responses to AZD1222 COVID-19 vaccine (dated by TCRdb to 2020 to 2022). Libraries were built with the immunoSEQ multiplex PCR assay. Not all clones reach the TCRdb copy of this immuneACCESS table, which keeps in-frame sequences only. Checked studies attribute under half of the gap to unresolved V genes and leave the rest unexplained. Across this sample there are around 140,000 clones, with 90% seen only once. 6.9% of the sample is held by the ten biggest clonotypes. The sample's time point, from its label and the paper: baseline before first vaccination. The material sequenced was peripheral blood, taken on day 0 of AZD1222 vaccination. The receptors derive from an adult in good health.

The chain links TRBV27 to TRBJ1-2, with TRBD1 matching 9 bases. This CDR3 contains 14 residues. Germline trimming cut 1 base from V and 7 bases from J; bases unmatched to any gene: 4. From germline, CDR1 is MNHEY and CDR2 SMNVEV (reference sequence). In DNA form, the CDR3 reads TGTGCCAGCAGTTTATACGGGACAGGGTTTGGCTACACCTTC. Translated: CASSLYGTGFGYTF.

The genes are TRBV20-1 and TRBJ1-3, with a possible D match to TRBD1 (6 bases). Germline V CDR1 and CDR2: DFQATT, SNEGSKA (reference sequence). With 1 base removed from V and 8 bases from J, the gap between germline ends came to 6 bases. The CDR3 extends over 11 amino acids. The CDR3 loop reads CSARGGHTIYF. The CDR3 DNA sequence: TGCAGTGCTAGAGGGGGGCACACCATATATTTT.

CDR3 coding DNA: TGTGCCTGGAGGGGAGCGAGGACCGAGCAGTACTTC. This codes for CAWRGARTEQYF. The rearrangement joins TRBV30 to TRBJ2-7; TRBD2 might be the D (5 bases). Trimming removed 3 bases from V and 6 bases from J, with 12 bases in between. CDR3 size: 12 residues. Per the germline V gene, CDR1 is GTSNPN and CDR2 is SVGIG (reference sequence).

In its sample, this clone was seen a few times. This sequence joins TRBV24-1 and TRBJ2-1; D is uncertain. From germline, CDR1 is KGHDR and CDR2 SFDVKD. V lost 4 bases to trimming and J lost 2 bases, with 8 bases between them. The CDR3 is 14 amino acids. The CDR3 DNA sequence: TGTGCCACCAGTGACCCACCGGCCTACAATGAGCAGTTCTTC. It is translated as CATSDPPAYNEQFF.

The chain combines TRBV7-8 with TRBJ1-1, with TRBD1 identical over 7 bases. CDR1 is SGHVS and CDR2 is FQNEAQ in the germline V gene. V dropped 5 bases and J dropped 0; count of bases not matched to a gene: 6. This CDR3 contains 15 residues. CDR3 in DNA: TGTGCCAGCAGCCAAACAGGGGTTATGAACACTGAAGCTTTCTTT. Its protein product is CASSQTGVMNTEAFF.

The chain couples TRBV4-3 to TRBJ1-5; D call uncertain. V was trimmed by 2 bases and J by 4 bases, leaving 12 bases between them. This CDR3 comprises 15 residues. Per germline, CDR1 LGHNA and CDR2 YSLEER. The CDR3 loop reads CASSQIRAGNQPQHF. CDR3 in DNA: TGCGCCAGCAGCCAAATAAGGGCGGGGAATCAGCCCCAGCATTTT.

The chain joins TRBV5-1 to TRBJ1-1; D is undetermined. Germline CDR1 reads SGHRS; CDR2 reads YFSETQ. V lost 0 bases, J lost 1 base, and 13 bases lay in between. This CDR3 comprises 16 residues. Here the CDR3 reads CASSLVGGPTNTEAFF. The CDR3 DNA sequence: TGCGCCAGCAGCTTGGTTGGAGGGCCGACGAACACTGAAGCTTTCTTT.

J is TRBJ2-3 and V is TRBV25-1, with a possible D match to TRBD1 (5 bases). Germline V gene lookup returns CDR1 MGHDK and CDR2 SYGVNS. The CDR3 has 15 amino acids. V lost 2 bases and J lost 2, with 11 bases in between. This CDR3 reads CASSEPRQITDTQYF. The CDR3 DNA reads TGTGCCAGCAGTGAACCCCGACAGATCACAGATACGCAGTATTTT.

The V gene is TRBV7-2, the J gene TRBJ1-1, with 7 bases fitting TRBD1. The V and J ends lost 0 bases and 7 bases, in that order; junction bases with no gene match: 2. The CDR3 sequence is 13 residues long. Germline V gives CDR1 SGHTA, CDR2 FQGNSA. The CDR3 nucleotides read TGTGCCAGCAGCTTAGCTCCAGGGGGTGAAGCTTTCTTT. It translates to CASSLAPGGEAFF.